A few counts support the clone carrying this T cell receptor beta chain. The data stem from a study of T cells after yellow fever vaccination. TCRdb itself ran the 5' RACE reads through MiXCR, one entry per CDR3 protein. The repertoire has roughly 96,000 distinct CDR3 sequences, around 9.8% of them found once; the top ten carry around 16%. Study findings and constraints: Most primary-vaccination clones recurred post-booster (nearly 98% CD4, more than 85% CD8).

This sequence was found in a man younger than 30 who received the YFV17D yellow fever vaccine. This sample comprised CD8+ T cells not binding an NS4B(214-222) dextramer, sorted from PBMCs, obtained around 15 days after the first yellow fever vaccination.

The CDR3 DNA reads as TGTGCCAGCAGCCACGTAGGGGGGGCAACAGATACGCAGTATTTT. It is translated as CASSHVGGATDTQYF. The V gene is TRBV7-3, the J gene TRBJ2-3; tentative D call: TRBD2 (7 bases). Trimming stripped 5 bases from V and 3 bases from J, with 15 bases between. Germline V lookup: CDR1 SGHTA, CDR2 FQGTGA. This CDR3 spans 15 amino acids.